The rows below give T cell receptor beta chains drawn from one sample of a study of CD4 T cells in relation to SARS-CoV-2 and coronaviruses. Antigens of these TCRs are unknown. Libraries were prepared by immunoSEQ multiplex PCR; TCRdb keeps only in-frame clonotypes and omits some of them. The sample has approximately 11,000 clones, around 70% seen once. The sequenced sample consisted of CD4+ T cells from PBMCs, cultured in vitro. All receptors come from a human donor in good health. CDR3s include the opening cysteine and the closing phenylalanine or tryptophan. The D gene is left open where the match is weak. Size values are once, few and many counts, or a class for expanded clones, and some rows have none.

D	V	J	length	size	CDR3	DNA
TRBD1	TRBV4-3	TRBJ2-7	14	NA	CASSQVQGALEQYF	TGCGCCAGCAGCCAAGTCCAGGGGGCCTTGGAGCAGTACTTC
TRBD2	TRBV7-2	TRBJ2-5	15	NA	CASSVPGLVLETQYF	TGTGCCAGCAGCGTACCGGGACTAGTTTTAGAGACCCAGTACTTC
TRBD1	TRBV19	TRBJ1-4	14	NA	CATTMGQGYEKLFF	TGTGCCACCACCATGGGACAGGGGTATGAAAAACTGTTTTTT
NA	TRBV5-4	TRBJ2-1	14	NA	CASSFSGFDNEQFF	TGTGCCAGCAGCTTTTCCGGGTTTGACAATGAGCAGTTCTTC
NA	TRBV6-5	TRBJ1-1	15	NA	CASSNTNRVVDEAFF	TGTGCCAGCAGTAACACTAACAGGGTAGTCGATGAAGCTTTCTTT
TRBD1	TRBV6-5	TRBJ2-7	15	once	CASSKRTGGRYEQYF	TGTGCCAGCAGTAAAAGGACAGGGGGAAGGTACGAGCAGTACTTC
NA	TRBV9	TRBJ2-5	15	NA	CASSVDHRPAETQYF	TGTGCCAGCAGCGTAGATCACAGACCCGCCGAGACCCAGTACTTC
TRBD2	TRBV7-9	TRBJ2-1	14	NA	CASSLAGVSNEQFF	TGTGCCAGCAGCCTTGCGGGAGTGAGTAATGAGCAGTTCTTC
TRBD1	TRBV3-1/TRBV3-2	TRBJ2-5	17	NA	CASSLPLGTGGGETQYF	TGTGCCAGCAGCCTCCCCCTGGGAACAGGGGGCGGGGAGACCCAGTACTTC
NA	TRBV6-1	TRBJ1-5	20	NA	CASSESSRVEGMGLNQPQHF	TGTGCCAGCAGTGAAAGCTCTCGGGTTGAGGGGATGGGGCTCAATCAGCCCCAGCATTTT
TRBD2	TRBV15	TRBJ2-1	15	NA	CATSRDSRGVHEQFF	TGTGCCACCAGCAGAGACTCCCGGGGGGTCCATGAGCAGTTCTTC
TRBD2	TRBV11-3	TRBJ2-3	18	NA	CASSSRTSGAGNTDTQYF	TGTGCCAGCAGCTCCCGGACTAGCGGGGCCGGGAACACAGATACGCAGTATTTT
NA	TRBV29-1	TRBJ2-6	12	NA	CSVDSGANVLTF	TGCAGCGTTGACTCTGGGGCCAACGTCCTGACTTTC
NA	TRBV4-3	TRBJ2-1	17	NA	CASSQDMRQSSYNEQFF	TGCGCCAGCAGCCAAGATATGCGGCAATCCTCCTACAATGAGCAGTTCTTC
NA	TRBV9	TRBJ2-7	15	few	CASSVVPEASYEQYF	TGTGCCAGCAGCGTAGTCCCTGAGGCCTCCTACGAGCAGTACTTC
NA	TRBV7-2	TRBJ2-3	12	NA	CASSPDRITQYF	TGTGCCAGCAGCCCCGACAGGATTACGCAGTATTTT
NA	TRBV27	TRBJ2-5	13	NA	CASSSPPPETQYF	TGTGCCAGCAGTTCCCCCCCGCCCGAGACCCAGTACTTC
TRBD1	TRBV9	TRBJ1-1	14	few	CASSPRQGVTEAFF	TGTGCCAGCAGCCCAAGACAGGGGGTAACTGAAGCTTTCTTT
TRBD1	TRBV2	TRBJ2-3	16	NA	CASSLQGTAARDTQYF	TGTGCCAGCAGTCTACAGGGGACCGCGGCACGAGATACGCAGTATTTT
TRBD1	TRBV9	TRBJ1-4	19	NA	CASSALGQPRGATNEKLFF	TGTGCCAGCAGCGCTCTGGGACAGCCTAGGGGGGCAACTAATGAAAAACTGTTTTTT
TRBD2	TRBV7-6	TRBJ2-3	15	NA	CASSPPPLAGGAQYF	TGTGCCAGCAGCCCGCCCCCTCTAGCGGGGGGGGCCCAGTATTTT
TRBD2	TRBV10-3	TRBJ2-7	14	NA	CAISEGLAGPRLYF	TGTGCCATCAGTGAAGGTCTAGCGGGACCCCGGCTCTACTTC
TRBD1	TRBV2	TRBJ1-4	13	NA	CATEQGVDEKLFF	TGTGCCACCGAACAGGGGGTAGATGAAAAACTGTTTTTT
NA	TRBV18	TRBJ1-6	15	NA	CASSPPNILGSPLHF	TGTGCCAGCTCACCACCGAACATCCTAGGGTCACCCCTCCACTTT
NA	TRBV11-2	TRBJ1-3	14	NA	CASSLAGIGNTIYF	TGTGCCAGCAGCTTGGCAGGGATTGGAAACACCATATATTTT
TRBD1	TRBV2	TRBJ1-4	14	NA	CASSQRTGFEKLFF	TGTGCCAGCAGCCAAAGGACAGGGTTTGAAAAACTGTTTTTT
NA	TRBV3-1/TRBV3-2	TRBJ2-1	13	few	CASSYTGVNEQFF	TGTGCCAGCAGCTATACGGGGGTCAATGAGCAGTTCTTC
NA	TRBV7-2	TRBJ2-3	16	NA	CASSLRQVGVTDTQYF	TGTGCCAGCAGCCTAAGACAGGTGGGAGTCACAGATACGCAGTATTTT
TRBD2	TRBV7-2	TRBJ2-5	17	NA	CASSLSPPGGSQETQYF	TGTGCCAGCAGCTTGTCCCCTCCGGGCGGGAGCCAAGAGACCCAGTACTTC
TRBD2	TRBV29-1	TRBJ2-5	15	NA	CSVPTSGGRGETQYF	TGCAGCGTCCCAACTAGCGGGGGGCGCGGGGAGACCCAGTACTTC
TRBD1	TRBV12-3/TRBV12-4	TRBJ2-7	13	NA	CASSSDRGGEQYF	TGTGCCAGCAGTTCAGACAGGGGCGGAGAGCAGTACTTC
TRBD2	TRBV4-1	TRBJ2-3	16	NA	CASSLRLAAELSTQYF	TGCGCCAGCAGCCTTAGACTAGCGGCGGAGCTGTCTACGCAGTATTTT
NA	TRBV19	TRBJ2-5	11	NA	CASSQRETQYF	TGTGCCAGTTCCCAACGGGAGACCCAGTACTTC
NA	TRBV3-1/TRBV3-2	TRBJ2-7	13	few	CASSLSPGPEQYF	TGTGCCAGCTCACTCAGCCCCGGCCCCGAGCAGTACTTC
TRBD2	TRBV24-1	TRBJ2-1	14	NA	CAPLGKRGYNEQFF	TGTGCCCCTCTGGGAAAGCGGGGGTACAATGAGCAGTTCTTC
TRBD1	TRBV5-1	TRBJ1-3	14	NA	CASSLQGAGNTIYF	TGCGCCAGCAGCTTACAGGGGGCTGGAAACACCATATATTTT
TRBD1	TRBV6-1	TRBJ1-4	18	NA	CASSDYGQGSLINEKLFF	TGTGCCAGCAGTGACTATGGACAGGGGAGCTTGATTAATGAAAAACTGTTTTTT
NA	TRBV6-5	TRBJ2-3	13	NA	CASQGAAADTQYF	TGTGCCAGCCAGGGCGCGGCGGCAGATACGCAGTATTTT
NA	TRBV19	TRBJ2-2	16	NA	CASSIPGRPNTGELFF	TGTGCCAGTAGTATCCCCGGCAGGCCGAACACCGGGGAGCTGTTTTTT
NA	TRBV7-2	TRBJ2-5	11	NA	CASSLQETQYF	TGTGCCAGCAGCTTACAAGAGACCCAGTACTTC
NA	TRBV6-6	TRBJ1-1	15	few	CASSYTAGHYTEAFF	TGTGCCAGCAGTTATACCGCAGGTCATTATACTGAAGCTTTCTTT
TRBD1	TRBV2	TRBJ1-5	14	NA	CASSYGTGFQPQHF	TGTGCCAGCAGTTATGGGACAGGTTTCCAGCCCCAGCATTTT
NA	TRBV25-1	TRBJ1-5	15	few	CASSEQGGQNQPQHF	TGTGCCAGCAGTGAACAAGGGGGACAAAATCAGCCCCAGCATTTT
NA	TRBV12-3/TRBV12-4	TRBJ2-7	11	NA	CASRRAYEQYF	TGTGCCAGCAGGCGAGCCTACGAGCAGTACTTC
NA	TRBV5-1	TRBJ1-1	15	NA	CASSLASAISSEAFF	TGCGCCAGCAGCTTAGCCTCGGCGATCAGCTCTGAAGCTTTCTTT
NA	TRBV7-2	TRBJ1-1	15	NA	CASSPAATRGTEAFF	TGTGCCAGCAGCCCCGCGGCGACAAGGGGAACTGAAGCTTTCTTT
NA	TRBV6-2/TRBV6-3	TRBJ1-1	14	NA	CASSGQHRSTEAFF	TGTGCCAGCAGTGGACAGCACCGGAGCACTGAAGCTTTCTTT
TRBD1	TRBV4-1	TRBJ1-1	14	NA	CASSRGGQGAEAFF	TGCGCCAGCAGCCGGGGAGGGCAGGGGGCTGAAGCTTTCTTT
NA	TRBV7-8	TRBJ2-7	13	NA	CASSLETWAEQYF	TGTGCCAGCAGCTTAGAAACCTGGGCAGAGCAGTACTTC
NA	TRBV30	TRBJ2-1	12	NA	CAWSVTVNEQFF	TGTGCCTGGAGTGTAACGGTAAATGAGCAGTTCTTC
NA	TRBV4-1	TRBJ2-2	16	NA	CASSQVVGASTGELFF	TGCGCCAGCAGCCAAGTCGTAGGGGCGAGCACCGGGGAGCTGTTTTTT
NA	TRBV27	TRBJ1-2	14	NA	CASSLDRGDYGYTF	TGTGCCAGCAGTTTAGACCGGGGGGACTATGGCTACACCTTC
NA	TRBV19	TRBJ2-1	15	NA	CASMERGGGRDEQFF	TGTGCCAGTATGGAAAGGGGGGGAGGAAGGGATGAGCAGTTCTTC
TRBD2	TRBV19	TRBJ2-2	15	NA	CASKGTSGGVGELFF	TGTGCCAGTAAAGGGACTAGCGGGGGGGTCGGGGAGCTGTTTTTT